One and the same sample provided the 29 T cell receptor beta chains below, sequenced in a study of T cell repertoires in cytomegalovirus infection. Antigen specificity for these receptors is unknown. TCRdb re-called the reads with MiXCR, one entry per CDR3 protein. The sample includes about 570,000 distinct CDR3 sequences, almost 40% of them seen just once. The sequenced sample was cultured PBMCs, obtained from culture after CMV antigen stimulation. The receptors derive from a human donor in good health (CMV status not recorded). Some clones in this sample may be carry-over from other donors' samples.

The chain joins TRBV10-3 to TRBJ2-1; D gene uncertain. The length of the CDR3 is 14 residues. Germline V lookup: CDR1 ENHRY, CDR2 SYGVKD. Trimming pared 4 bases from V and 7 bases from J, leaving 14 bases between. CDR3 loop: CAISGAESANEQFF. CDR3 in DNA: TGTGCCATCAGTGGGGCGGAGTCCGCAAATGAGCAGTTCTTC.

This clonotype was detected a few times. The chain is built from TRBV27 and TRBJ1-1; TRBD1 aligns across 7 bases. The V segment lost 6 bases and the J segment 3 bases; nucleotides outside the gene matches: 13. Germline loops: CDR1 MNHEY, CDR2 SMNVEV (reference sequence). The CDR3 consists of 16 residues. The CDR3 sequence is CASSPFRGGRYTEAFF. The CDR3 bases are TGTGCCAGCAGCCCTTTCAGGGGGGGTAGGTACACTGAAGCTTTCTTT.

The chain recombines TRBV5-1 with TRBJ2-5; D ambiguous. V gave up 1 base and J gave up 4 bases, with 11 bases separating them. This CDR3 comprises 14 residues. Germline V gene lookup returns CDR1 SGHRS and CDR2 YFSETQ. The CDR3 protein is CASSLKVSRETQYF. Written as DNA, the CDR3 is TGCGCCAGCAGCTTGAAAGTCTCCCGAGAGACCCAGTACTTC. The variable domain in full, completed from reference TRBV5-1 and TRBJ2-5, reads KAGVTQTPRYLIKTRGQQVTLSCSPISGHRSVSWYQQTPGQGLQFLFEYFSETQRNKGNFPGRFSGRQFSNSRSEMNVSTLELGDSALYLCASSLKVSRETQYFGPGTRLLVL.

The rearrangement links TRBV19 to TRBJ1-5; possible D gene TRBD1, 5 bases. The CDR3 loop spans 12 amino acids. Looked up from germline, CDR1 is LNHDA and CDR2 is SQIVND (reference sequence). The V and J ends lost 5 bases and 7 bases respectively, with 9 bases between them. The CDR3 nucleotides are TGTGCCAGTAGTGCCAGGGCCCAGCCCCAGCATTTT. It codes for CASSARAQPQHF.

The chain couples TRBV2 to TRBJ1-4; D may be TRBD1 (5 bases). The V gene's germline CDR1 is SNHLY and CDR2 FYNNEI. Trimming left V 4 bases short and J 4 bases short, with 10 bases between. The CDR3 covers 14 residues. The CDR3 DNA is TGTGCCAGCAGTGGGCAGGGAGGTAATGAAAAACTGTTTTTT. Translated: CASSGQGGNEKLFF.

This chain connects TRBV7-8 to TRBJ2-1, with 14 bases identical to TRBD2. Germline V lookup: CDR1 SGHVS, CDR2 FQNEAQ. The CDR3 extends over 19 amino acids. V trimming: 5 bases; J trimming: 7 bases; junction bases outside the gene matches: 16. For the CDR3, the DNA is TGTGCCAGCAGCCGGAACAGGGTTAGGACTAGCGGGGGGACAAATGAGCAGTTCTTC. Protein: CASSRNRVRTSGGTNEQFF.

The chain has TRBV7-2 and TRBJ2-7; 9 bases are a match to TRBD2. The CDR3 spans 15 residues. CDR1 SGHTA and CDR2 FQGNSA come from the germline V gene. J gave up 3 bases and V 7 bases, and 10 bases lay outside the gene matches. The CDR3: CASTISGGHVYEQYF. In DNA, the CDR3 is TGTGCCAGCACCATAAGCGGGGGGCACGTCTACGAGCAGTACTTC. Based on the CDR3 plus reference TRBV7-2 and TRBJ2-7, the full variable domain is GAGVSQSPSNKVTEKGKDVELRCDPISGHTALYWYRQSLGQGLEFLIYFQGNSAPDKSGLPSDRFSAERTGGSVSTLTIQRTQQEDSAVYLCASTISGGHVYEQYFGPGTRLTVT.

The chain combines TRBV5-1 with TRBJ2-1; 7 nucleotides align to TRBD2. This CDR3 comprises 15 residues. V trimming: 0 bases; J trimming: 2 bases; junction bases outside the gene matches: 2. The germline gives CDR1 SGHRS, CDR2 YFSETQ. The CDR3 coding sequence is TGCGCCAGCAGCTTGGGGACTAGAGCCTACAATGAGCAGTTCTTC. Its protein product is CASSLGTRAYNEQFF.

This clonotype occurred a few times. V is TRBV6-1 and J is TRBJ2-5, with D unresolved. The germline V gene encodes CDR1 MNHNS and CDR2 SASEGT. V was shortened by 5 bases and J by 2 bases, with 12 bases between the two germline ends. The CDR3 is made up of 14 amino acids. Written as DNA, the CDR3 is TGTGCCAGCAGTCCTATAGGTGGGCAAGAGACCCAGTACTTC. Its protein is CASSPIGGQETQYF.

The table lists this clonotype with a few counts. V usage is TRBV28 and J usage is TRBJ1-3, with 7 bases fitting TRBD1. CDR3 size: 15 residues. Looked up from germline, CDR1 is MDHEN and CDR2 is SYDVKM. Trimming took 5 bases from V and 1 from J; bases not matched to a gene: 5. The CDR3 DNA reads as TGTGCCAGCAGTACACCGACAGGGTCTGGAAACACCATATATTTT. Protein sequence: CASSTPTGSGNTIYF.

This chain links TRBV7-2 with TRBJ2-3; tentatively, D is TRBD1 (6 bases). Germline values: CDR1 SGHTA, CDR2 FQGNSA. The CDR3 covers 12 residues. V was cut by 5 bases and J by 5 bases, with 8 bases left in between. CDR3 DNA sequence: TGTGCCAGCAGCCAGGGGAGAGATACGCAGTATTTT. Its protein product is CASSQGRDTQYF.

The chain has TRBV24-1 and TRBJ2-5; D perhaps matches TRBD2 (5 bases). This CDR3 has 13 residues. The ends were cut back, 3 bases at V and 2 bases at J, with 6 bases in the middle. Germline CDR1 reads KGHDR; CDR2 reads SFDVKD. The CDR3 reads CATSDTGQETQYF. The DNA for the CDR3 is TGTGCCACCAGTGATACGGGACAAGAGACCCAGTACTTC.

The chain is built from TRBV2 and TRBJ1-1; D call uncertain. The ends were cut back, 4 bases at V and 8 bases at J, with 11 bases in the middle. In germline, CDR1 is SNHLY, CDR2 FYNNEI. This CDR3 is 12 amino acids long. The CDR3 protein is CASSGVRAEAFF. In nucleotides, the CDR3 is TGTGCCAGCAGTGGCGTGCGTGCAGAAGCTTTCTTT.

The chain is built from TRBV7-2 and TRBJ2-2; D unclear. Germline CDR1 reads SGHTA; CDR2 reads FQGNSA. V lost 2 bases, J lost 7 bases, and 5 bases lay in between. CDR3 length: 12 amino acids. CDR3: CASSLFGGELFF. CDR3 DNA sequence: TGTGCCAGCAGCTTATTCGGCGGGGAGCTGTTTTTT.

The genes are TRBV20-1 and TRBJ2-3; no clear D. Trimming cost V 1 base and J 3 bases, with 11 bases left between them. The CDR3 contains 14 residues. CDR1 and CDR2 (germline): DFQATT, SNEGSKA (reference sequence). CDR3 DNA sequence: TGCAGTGCTAGAGCCCCAGGAGTTACAGATACGCAGTATTTT. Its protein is CSARAPGVTDTQYF.

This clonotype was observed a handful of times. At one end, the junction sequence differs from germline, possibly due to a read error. In DNA, the CDR3 is TGTGCCAGCAGTTTAGTGGGGCCCAATCAGCCCCAGCATTTT. Translating gives CASSLVGPNQPQHF. The V call is TRBV7-8, the J call TRBJ1-5, with D maybe TRBD1 (5 bases). The germline gives CDR1 SGHVS, CDR2 FQNEAQ. This CDR3 spans 14 amino acids.

CDR3: CASSWGQGGIYGYTF. The CDR3 nucleotides are TGTGCCAGCAGTTGGGGACAGGGGGGCATCTATGGCTACACCTTC. This chain uses TRBV27 with TRBJ1-2; 11 bases are a match to TRBD1. The CDR3 is 15 residues long. Germline V gene sequence: CDR1 MNHEY, CDR2 SMNVEV (reference sequence). V dropped 4 bases and J dropped 4; count of bases not matched to a gene: 5.

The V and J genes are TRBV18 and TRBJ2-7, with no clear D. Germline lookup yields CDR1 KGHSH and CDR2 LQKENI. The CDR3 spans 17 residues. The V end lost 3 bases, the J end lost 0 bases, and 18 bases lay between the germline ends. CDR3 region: CASSPVSIGPSSYEQYF. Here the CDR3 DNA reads TGTGCCAGCTCACCTGTCTCTATCGGGCCCAGCTCCTACGAGCAGTACTTC.

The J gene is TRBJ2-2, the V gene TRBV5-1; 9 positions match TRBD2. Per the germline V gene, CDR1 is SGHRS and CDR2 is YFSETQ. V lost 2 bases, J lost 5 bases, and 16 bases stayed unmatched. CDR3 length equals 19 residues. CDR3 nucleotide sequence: TGCGCCAGCAGCTTCTTCGCGGGGGCGAGCGGGAGGCGGACCGGGGAGCTGTTTTTT. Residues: CASSFFAGASGRRTGELFF.

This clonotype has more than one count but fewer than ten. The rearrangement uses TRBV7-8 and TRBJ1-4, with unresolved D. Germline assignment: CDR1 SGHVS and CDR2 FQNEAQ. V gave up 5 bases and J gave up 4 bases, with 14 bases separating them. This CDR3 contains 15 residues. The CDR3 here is CASSATDTFNEKLFF. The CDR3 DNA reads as TGTGCCAGCAGCGCAACCGACACTTTTAATGAAAAACTGTTTTTT.

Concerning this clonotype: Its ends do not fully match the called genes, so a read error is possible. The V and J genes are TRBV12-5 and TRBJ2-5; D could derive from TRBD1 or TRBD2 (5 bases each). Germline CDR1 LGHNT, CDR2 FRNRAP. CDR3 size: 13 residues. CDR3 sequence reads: CASGSGDHETQYF. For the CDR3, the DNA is TGTGCTAGTGGGAGTGGGGACCACGAGACCCAGTACTTC.

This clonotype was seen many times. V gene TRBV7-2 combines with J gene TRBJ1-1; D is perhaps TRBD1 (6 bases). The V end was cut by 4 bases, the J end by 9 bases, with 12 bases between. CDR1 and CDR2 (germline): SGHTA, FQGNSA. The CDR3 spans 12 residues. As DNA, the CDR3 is TGTGCCAGCAGCTCAGGACAGACCCAAGCTTTCTTT. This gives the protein CASSSGQTQAFF. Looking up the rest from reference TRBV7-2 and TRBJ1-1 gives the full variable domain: GAGVSQSPSNKVTEKGKDVELRCDPISGHTALYWYRQSLGQGLEFLIYFQGNSAPDKSGLPSDRFSAERTGGSVSTLTIQRTQQEDSAVYLCASSSGQTQAFFGQGTRLTVV.

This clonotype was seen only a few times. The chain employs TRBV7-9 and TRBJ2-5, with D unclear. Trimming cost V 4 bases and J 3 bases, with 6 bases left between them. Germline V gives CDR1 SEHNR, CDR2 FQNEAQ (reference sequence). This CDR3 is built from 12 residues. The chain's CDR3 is CASSSFKETQYF. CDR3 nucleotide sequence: TGTGCCAGCAGCTCATTTAAAGAGACCCAGTACTTC. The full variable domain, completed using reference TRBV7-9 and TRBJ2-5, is DTGVSQNPRHKITKRGQNVTFRCDPISEHNRLYWYRQTLGQGPEFLTYFQNEAQLEKSRLLSDRFSAERPKGSFSTLEIQRTEQGDSAMYLCASSSFKETQYFGPGTRLLVL.

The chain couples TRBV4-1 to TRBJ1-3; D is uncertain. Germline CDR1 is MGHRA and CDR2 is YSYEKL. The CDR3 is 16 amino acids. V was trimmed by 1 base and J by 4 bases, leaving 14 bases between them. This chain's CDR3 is CASSQAALPLGNTIYF. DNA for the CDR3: TGCGCCAGCAGCCAAGCCGCTCTCCCCTTAGGAAACACCATATATTTT.

The DNA for the CDR3 is TGTGCCAGCAGCTTAGGGACTATCTTGCAGTTCTTC. This gives the protein CASSLGTILQFF. The genes are TRBV7-2 and TRBJ2-1; possibly TRBD2 for D (6 bases). Trimming cost V 1 base and J 12 bases, with 10 bases left between them. CDR3 length equals 12 residues. Germline values: CDR1 SGHTA, CDR2 FQGNSA.

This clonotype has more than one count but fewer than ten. The CDR3 DNA follows: TGTGCCAGCAGGGGCCCCGGCGGGGGGCCCCAGCATTTT. This codes for CASRGPGGGPQHF. This rearrangement joins TRBV7-9 to TRBJ1-5; weak D call: TRBD1 (5 bases). Trimming pared 6 bases from V and 9 bases from J, leaving 15 bases between. From germline, CDR1 is SEHNR and CDR2 FQNEAQ (reference sequence). The CDR3 covers 13 residues. Using reference TRBV7-9 and TRBJ1-5 for the parts outside the CDR3, the full variable domain is DTGVSQNPRHKITKRGQNVTFRCDPISEHNRLYWYRQTLGQGPEFLTYFQNEAQLEKSRLLSDRFSAERPKGSFSTLEIQRTEQGDSAMYLCASRGPGGGPQHFGDGTRLSIL.

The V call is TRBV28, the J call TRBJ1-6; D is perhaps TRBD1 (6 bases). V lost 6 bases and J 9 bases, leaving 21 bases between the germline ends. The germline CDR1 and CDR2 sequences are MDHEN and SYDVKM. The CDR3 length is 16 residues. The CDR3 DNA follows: TGTGCCAGCAGCACACCGGGACTCCAAGGGGGTTCACCCCTCCACTTT. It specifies CASSTPGLQGGSPLHF.

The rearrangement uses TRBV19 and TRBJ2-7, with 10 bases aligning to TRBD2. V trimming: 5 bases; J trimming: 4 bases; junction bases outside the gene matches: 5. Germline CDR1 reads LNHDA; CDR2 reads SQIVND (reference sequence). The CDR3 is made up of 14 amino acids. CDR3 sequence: CASSPASGSYEQYF. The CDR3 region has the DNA TGTGCCAGTAGTCCGGCTAGCGGGAGTTACGAGCAGTACTTC.

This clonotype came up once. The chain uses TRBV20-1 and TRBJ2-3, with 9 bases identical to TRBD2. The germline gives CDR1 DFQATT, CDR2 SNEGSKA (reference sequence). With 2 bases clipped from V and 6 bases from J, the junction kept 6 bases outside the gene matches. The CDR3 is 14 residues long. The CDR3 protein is CSARWVAGADTQYF. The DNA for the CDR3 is TGCAGTGCTAGATGGGTAGCGGGAGCGGATACGCAGTATTTT.